The source of this T cell receptor beta chain is a study of control samples from healthy donors and cancer patients. Trimming removed 4 bases from V and 1 base from J, with 13 bases in between. This CDR3 region has 15 residues. In germline, CDR1 is LNHDA, CDR2 SQIVND (reference sequence). Only in-frame clones appear in the TCRdb table, and some are missing; sequencing was by immunoSEQ multiplex PCR. The sample contains roughly 200,000 clones, around 94% of which appear only once. Sequenced sample: blood. The chain uses TRBV19 and TRBJ1-1; D call uncertain. The source of this sequence is a man aged 50 or older in good health. Here the CDR3 reads CASSTRTPSNTEAFF. The CDR3 DNA reads TGTGCCAGTAGTACCAGAACCCCCTCGAACACTGAAGCTTTCTTT.